This T cell receptor beta chain is from a study of blood T cell repertoires in COVID-19. Clones were sequenced by immunoSEQ multiplex PCR, and TCRdb holds only the in-frame ones, with some missing. The table shows more than 70,000 clones, with around 89% occurring only once. The germline gives CDR1 LNHDA, CDR2 SQIVND (reference sequence). The V gene end was trimmed by 4 bases and the J gene end by 7 bases; junction bases not matched to a gene: 7. The CDR3 has 15 amino acids. The J gene is TRBJ1-4, the V gene TRBV19; 9 bases are shared with TRBD1. The TCR originated in a human donor in a cohort sampled during active COVID-19. The sequencing sample was made of peripheral blood. CDR3 sequence reads: CASSKDRGTVEKLFF. The CDR3 coding sequence is TGTGCCAGTAGTAAAGACAGGGGGACTGTTGAAAAACTGTTTTTT.